The next 21 T cell receptor beta chains were all read from a single sample in a study of blood T cell repertoires in COVID-19 (dated by TCRdb to 2020 to 2022). The library was obtained by the immunoSEQ multiplex PCR assay. TCRdb retrieved this table from immuneACCESS and kept in-frame rearrangements only. Not all clones are present; in checked studies, unresolved V genes account for under half, and no reason is known for the remainder. For this sample there are about 210,000 clones; about 90% appear just once. The ten largest clones represent 0.78% of the sample. Sample: peripheral blood. Receptors originate from a woman in her seventies with acute or convalescent COVID-19.

This clone was seen only a few times. The CDR3 reads CASSLGPNQPQHF. CDR3 nucleotide sequence: TGTGCCAGCAGCTTGGGGCCCAATCAGCCCCAGCATTTT. The V and J genes are TRBV7-2 and TRBJ1-5, with D possibly being TRBD1 (5 bases). V was pared by 3 bases and J by 3 bases, with 6 bases between. The length of the CDR3 is 13 residues. Per the germline V gene, CDR1 is SGHTA and CDR2 is FQGNSA.

This clone is a singleton in its sample. V usage is TRBV7-2 and J usage is TRBJ2-1; 9 bases are a match to TRBD2. Germline CDR1 is SGHTA and CDR2 is FQGNSA. V gave up 5 bases and J gave up 7 bases; unmatched junction bases: 9. CDR3 length: 15 residues. The CDR3 loop is CASSAQAGGGNEQFF. In nucleotides, the CDR3 is TGTGCCAGCAGCGCACAAGCGGGAGGAGGTAATGAGCAGTTCTTC.

The V gene is TRBV12-3 or TRBV12-4, the J gene TRBJ2-1; D is undetermined. This CDR3 comprises 12 residues. Trimming removed 6 bases from V and 6 bases from J, with 9 bases in between. The CDR3 sequence: CASSPRSNEQFF. The CDR3 bases are TGTGCCAGCAGCCCTAGGTCCAATGAGCAGTTCTTC.

The V and J genes are TRBV19 and TRBJ2-7; a possible D gene is TRBD1 (6 bases). This CDR3 is 13 amino acids long. V lost 5 bases, J lost 5 bases, and 13 bases lay in between. From germline, CDR1 is LNHDA and CDR2 SQIVND (reference sequence). For the CDR3, the DNA is TGTGCCAGTAGTTTCAACCAGGGGAACGAGCAGTACTTC. Protein: CASSFNQGNEQYF. Complete variable domain (other parts from reference TRBV19 and TRBJ2-7): DGGITQSPKYLFRKEGQNVTLSCEQNLNHDAMYWYRQDPGQGLRLIYYSQIVNDFQKGDIAEGYSVSREKKESFPLTVTSAQKNPTAFYLCASSFNQGNEQYFGPGTRLTVT.

The table lists this clone with a few counts. This chain uses TRBV20-1 with TRBJ1-1; no firm D call. Trimming left V 3 bases short and J 0 bases short, with 14 bases between. This CDR3 comprises 15 residues. Germline values: CDR1 DFQATT, CDR2 SNEGSKA (reference sequence). As DNA, the CDR3 is TGCAGTGCTAGTCTCGCCGCGGGGTTGAACACTGAAGCTTTCTTT. As protein: CSASLAAGLNTEAFF.

The count of this clone is one. J is TRBJ2-1 and V is TRBV5-1, with D possibly matching TRBD2 (5 bases). V was clipped by 6 bases and J by 9 bases, with 16 bases between them. CDR1 and CDR2 (germline): SGHRS, YFSETQ. The CDR3 has 13 amino acids. CDR3 DNA sequence: TGCGCCAGCAACCAGCGGTCAACTAGTGAGCAGTTCTTC. The encoded protein is CASNQRSTSEQFF.

The chain recombines TRBV6-6 with TRBJ1-2; TRBD1 aligns across 12 bases. CDR1 is MNHNY and CDR2 is SVGAGI in the germline V gene (reference sequence). V was pared by 7 bases and J by 6 bases, with 6 bases of the junction left unmatched. The CDR3 extends over 14 amino acids. The CDR3 coding sequence is TGTGCCAGCAACCCCGGGACAGGGGGCCATGGCTACACCTTC. Translating gives CASNPGTGGHGYTF.

V is TRBV3-1 (or the pseudogene TRBV3-2) and J is TRBJ2-7; D is perhaps TRBD2 (6 bases). The germline V and J ends were trimmed by 8 bases and 5 bases, with 13 bases remaining between them. The CDR3 has 12 amino acids. The V gene's germline CDR1 is LGHDT and CDR2 YNNKEL (reference sequence). The CDR3 here is CASASGGDEQYF. The CDR3 DNA reads TGTGCCAGCGCCTCCGGAGGGGACGAGCAGTACTTC.

The chain combines TRBV19 with TRBJ2-6, with D uncertain. This CDR3 spans 17 amino acids. Trimming took off 6 bases at V and 0 bases at J, with 15 bases between the two ends. Per the germline V gene, CDR1 is LNHDA and CDR2 is SQIVND (reference sequence). The chain's CDR3 is CASSFFASASGANVLTF. CDR3 sequence (DNA): TGTGCCAGTAGCTTTTTCGCGTCTGCCTCTGGGGCCAACGTCCTGACTTTC.

The V and J genes are TRBV7-8 and TRBJ1-5; tentative D call: TRBD1 (5 bases). This CDR3 has 16 residues. CDR1 and CDR2 from the germline V gene are SGHVS and FQNEAQ. The ends were cut back, 5 bases at V and 3 bases at J, with 17 bases in the middle. CDR3 protein: CASSLLPGGDNQPQHF. The CDR3, as DNA: TGTGCCAGCAGCCTCCTCCCGGGGGGGGACAATCAGCCCCAGCATTTT.

As concerns this clone: Its ends do not fully match the called genes, so a read error is possible. V usage is TRBV5-1 and J usage is TRBJ2-7, with D unresolved. Looked up from germline, CDR1 is SGHRS and CDR2 is YFSETQ. This CDR3 has 12 amino acids. Written as DNA, the CDR3 is TGCGCCAGCAGCTTGAGCTCCCACGAGCAGTACTTC. Residues: CASSLSSHEQYF.

V gene TRBV5-1 combines with J gene TRBJ1-4; 10 bases are shared with TRBD1. This CDR3 is built from 14 residues. Germline CDR1 reads SGHRS; CDR2 reads YFSETQ. After removal of 4 bases from V and 8 bases from J, the junction contained 5 bases not matched to a gene. CDR3: CASSVGQGFEKLFF. The CDR3 nucleotides read TGCGCCAGCAGCGTGGGACAGGGGTTCGAAAAACTGTTTTTT.

The chain couples TRBV5-4 to TRBJ1-2; D may be TRBD1 (5 bases). Trimming pared 0 bases from V and 0 bases from J, leaving 18 bases between. CDR1 is SGHNT and CDR2 is YYREEE in the germline V gene (reference sequence). The CDR3 is made up of 18 amino acids. CDR3 protein: CASSLVRRGRGANYGYTF. The CDR3 coding sequence is TGTGCCAGCAGCTTGGTGCGGCGCGGGAGGGGAGCTAACTATGGCTACACCTTC.

The J gene is TRBJ1-3, the V gene TRBV5-6; maybe TRBD1 (5 bases). The ends were cut back, 6 bases at V and 3 bases at J, with 13 bases in the middle. The CDR3 is 14 residues long. Per the germline V gene, CDR1 is SGHDT and CDR2 is YYEEEE. In nucleotides, the CDR3 is TGTGCCAGCACCAAAACAGGTCGTGGAAACACCATATATTTT. Its protein is CASTKTGRGNTIYF.

The rearrangement uses TRBV5-6 and TRBJ2-2; 7 bases agree with TRBD2. The CDR3 spans 16 residues. V lost 4 bases and J lost 5; bases outside the gene matches: 11. Per the germline V gene, CDR1 is SGHDT and CDR2 is YYEEEE. CDR3 sequence: CASSTGRLAVTGELFF. The CDR3 bases are TGTGCCAGCAGCACCGGGAGGCTAGCGGTAACCGGGGAGCTGTTTTTT. The entire variable domain, with the rest obtained from reference TRBV5-6 and TRBJ2-2, is as follows: DAGVTQSPTHLIKTRGQQVTLRCSPKSGHDTVSWYQQALGQGPQFIFQYYEEEERQRGNFPDRFSGHQFPNYSSELNVNALLLGDSALYLCASSTGRLAVTGELFFGEGSRLTVL.

The chain uses TRBV7-2 and TRBJ2-1; D ambiguous. The germline V gene has CDR1 SGHTA and CDR2 FQGNSA. V was shortened by 0 bases and J by 4 bases, with 7 bases between the two germline ends. The CDR3 covers 14 residues. The CDR3 region is CASSLAVLYNEQFF. The CDR3 DNA is TGTGCCAGCAGCTTAGCAGTACTATACAATGAGCAGTTCTTC.

V is TRBV3-1 (or the pseudogene TRBV3-2) and J is TRBJ1-6, with 9 bases lining up with TRBD1. Per germline, CDR1 LGHDT and CDR2 YNNKEL (reference sequence). The length of the CDR3 is 15 residues. The V gene end was trimmed by 2 bases and the J gene end by 10 bases; junction bases not matched to a gene: 6. The CDR3 loop reads CASSQWTGEYSPLHF. CDR3 bases: TGTGCCAGCAGCCAATGGACAGGGGAGTACTCACCCCTCCACTTT.

V and J are TRBV5-4 and TRBJ2-7; TRBD2 matches at 11 bases. Losses at the gene ends were 5 bases for V and 7 bases for J; bases not matched to a gene: 11. The germline gives CDR1 SGHNT, CDR2 YYREEE (reference sequence). This CDR3 has 15 amino acids. The CDR3 DNA reads as TGTGCCAGCAGACCCGGACTAGCGGGCCGAGTGGAGCAGTACTTC. It is translated as CASRPGLAGRVEQYF.

For the CDR3, the DNA is TGTGCCAGCAGTGTCAGCACTGAAGCTTTCTTT. Encoded protein: CASSVSTEAFF. The genes are TRBV6-6 and TRBJ1-1; no clear D gene. The CDR3 covers 11 residues. Per germline, CDR1 MNHNY and CDR2 SVGAGI (reference sequence). Trimming removed 5 bases from V and 4 bases from J, with 5 bases in between.

This chain links TRBV2 with TRBJ1-5; a weak D match, TRBD1 (6 bases). Trimming shortened V by 4 bases and J by 3 bases, and 13 bases separated the two germline ends. Germline lookup yields CDR1 SNHLY and CDR2 FYNNEI. This CDR3 spans 15 amino acids. CDR3 nucleotide sequence: TGTGCCAGCAGTGCCACAGGGAGGGACAATCAGCCCCAGCATTTT. Residues: CASSATGRDNQPQHF. Complete variable domain (other parts from reference TRBV2 and TRBJ1-5): EPEVTQTPSHQVTQMGQEVILRCVPISNHLYFYWYRQILGQKVEFLVSFYNNEISEKSEIFDDQFSVERPDGSNFTLKIRSTKLEDSAMYFCASSATGRDNQPQHFGDGTRLSIL.

The CDR3 DNA reads TGTGCCAGCAGTTTAAGACAACCCTACGAGCAGTACTTC. Translated: CASSLRQPYEQYF. The genes are TRBV12-3 or TRBV12-4 and TRBJ2-7; D unresolved. Trimming removed 2 bases from V and 2 bases from J, with 7 bases in between. This CDR3 has 13 amino acids.